The text below deals with one T cell receptor beta chain. This sample is part of a study of T cell responses to AZD1222 COVID-19 vaccine. Trimming took 4 bases from V and 2 from J, leaving 8 bases between them. Germline V gene sequence: CDR1 SGHAT, CDR2 FQNNGV. The CDR3 runs to 13 residues. Profiled with immunoSEQ multiplex PCR; TCRdb holds only in-frame clones, not every one. The data show about 140,000 clones, with around 89% seen just once and 2.5% to 3% held by the top ten. This TCR derives from an adult in good health. The sequencing here drew on peripheral blood, taken on day 0 of AZD1222 vaccination. This rearrangement joins TRBV11-2 to TRBJ2-5, with D possibly TRBD1 on 5 matching bases. The CDR3 loop reads CASSWGIQETQYF. The CDR3 DNA follows: TGTGCCAGCAGCTGGGGCATTCAAGAGACCCAGTACTTC.